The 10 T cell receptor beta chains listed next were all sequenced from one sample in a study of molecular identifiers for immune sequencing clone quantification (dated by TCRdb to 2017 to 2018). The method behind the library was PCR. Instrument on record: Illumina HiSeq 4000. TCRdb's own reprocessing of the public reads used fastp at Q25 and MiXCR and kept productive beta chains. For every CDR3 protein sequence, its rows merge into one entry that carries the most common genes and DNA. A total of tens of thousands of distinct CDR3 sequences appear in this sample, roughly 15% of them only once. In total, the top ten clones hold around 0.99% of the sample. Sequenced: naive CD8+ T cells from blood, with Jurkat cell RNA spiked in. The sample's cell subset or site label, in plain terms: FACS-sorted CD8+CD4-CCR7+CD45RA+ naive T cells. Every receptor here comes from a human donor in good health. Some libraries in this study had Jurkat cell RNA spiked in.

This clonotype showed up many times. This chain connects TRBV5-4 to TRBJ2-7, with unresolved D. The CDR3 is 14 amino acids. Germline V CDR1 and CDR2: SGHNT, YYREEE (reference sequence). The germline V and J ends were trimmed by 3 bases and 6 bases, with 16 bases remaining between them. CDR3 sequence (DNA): TGTGCCAGCAGCTATACGGCTACAGTTAGCGAGCAGTACTTC. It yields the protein CASSYTATVSEQYF.

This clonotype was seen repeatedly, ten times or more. CDR3 sequence: CASSPAGNEQYF. CDR3 nucleotide sequence: TGTGCCAGCAGCCCCGCAGGGAACGAGCAGTACTTC. The chain is built from TRBV12-3 or TRBV12-4 and TRBJ2-7; possibly TRBD1 for D (5 bases). The CDR3 runs to 12 residues. Trimming took off 6 bases at V and 5 bases at J, with 11 bases between the two ends.

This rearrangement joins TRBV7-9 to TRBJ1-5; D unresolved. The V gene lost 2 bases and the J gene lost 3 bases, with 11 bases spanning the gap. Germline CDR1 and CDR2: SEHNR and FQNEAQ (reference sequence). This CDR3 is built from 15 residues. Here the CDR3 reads CASSLNAGNNQPQHF. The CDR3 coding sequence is TGTGCCAGCAGCTTAAATGCGGGGAACAATCAGCCCCAGCATTTT.

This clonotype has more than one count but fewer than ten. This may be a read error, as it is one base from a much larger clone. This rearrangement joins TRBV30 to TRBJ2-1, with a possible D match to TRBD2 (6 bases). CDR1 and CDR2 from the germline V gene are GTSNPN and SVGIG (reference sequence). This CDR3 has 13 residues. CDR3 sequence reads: CAWKGRSDNEQSF. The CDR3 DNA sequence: TGTGCCTGGAAAGGGAGGAGCGACAATGAGCAGTCCTTC.

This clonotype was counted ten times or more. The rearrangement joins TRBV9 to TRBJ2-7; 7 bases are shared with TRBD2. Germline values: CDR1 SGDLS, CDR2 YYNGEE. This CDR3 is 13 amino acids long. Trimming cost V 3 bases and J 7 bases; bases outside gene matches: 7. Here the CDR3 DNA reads TGTGCCAGCAGCGGACGCGGGGAGGGGGAGCAGTACTTC. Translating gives CASSGRGEGEQYF.

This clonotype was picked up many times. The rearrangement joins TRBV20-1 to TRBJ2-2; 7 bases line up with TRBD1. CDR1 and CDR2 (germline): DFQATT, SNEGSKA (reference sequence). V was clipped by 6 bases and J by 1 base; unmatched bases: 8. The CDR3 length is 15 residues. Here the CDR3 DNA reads TGCAGTGCCCGTAACAGGGGAAAGAACACCGGGGAGCTGTTTTTT. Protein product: CSARNRGKNTGELFF.

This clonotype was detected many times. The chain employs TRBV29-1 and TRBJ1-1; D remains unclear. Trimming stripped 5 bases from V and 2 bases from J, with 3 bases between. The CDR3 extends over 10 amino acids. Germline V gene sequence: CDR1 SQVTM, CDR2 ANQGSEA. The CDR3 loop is CSVRNTEAFF. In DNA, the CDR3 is TGCAGCGTTCGCAACACTGAAGCTTTCTTT.

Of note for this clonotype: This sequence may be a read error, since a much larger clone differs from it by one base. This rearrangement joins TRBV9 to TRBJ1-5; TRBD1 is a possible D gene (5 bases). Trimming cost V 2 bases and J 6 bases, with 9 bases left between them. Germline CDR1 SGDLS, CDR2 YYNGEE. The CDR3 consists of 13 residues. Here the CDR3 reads CASSVWGGQPQHF. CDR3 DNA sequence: TGTGCCAGCAGCGTCTGGGGGGGTCAGCCCCAGCATTTT.

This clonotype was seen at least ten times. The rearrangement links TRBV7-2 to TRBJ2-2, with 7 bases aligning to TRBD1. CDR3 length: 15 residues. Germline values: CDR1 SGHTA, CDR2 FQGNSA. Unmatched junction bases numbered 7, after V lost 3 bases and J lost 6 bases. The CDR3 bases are TGTGCCAGCAGCTTTGAGACAGGGTGGGCCGGGGAGCTGTTTTTT. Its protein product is CASSFETGWAGELFF.

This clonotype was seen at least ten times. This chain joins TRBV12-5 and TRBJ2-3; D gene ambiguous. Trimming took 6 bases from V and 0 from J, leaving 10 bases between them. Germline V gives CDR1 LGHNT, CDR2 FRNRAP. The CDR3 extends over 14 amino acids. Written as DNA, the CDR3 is TGTGCTAGTGGGAAGGGCTCTAGCACAGATACGCAGTATTTT. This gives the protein CASGKGSSTDTQYF.